Listed below are T cell receptor beta chains from one sample, sequenced in a study of tumor-infiltrating lymphocytes in primary liver carcinoma. TCRdb itself ran the multiplex PCR reads through MiXCR, one entry per CDR3 protein. The repertoire holds about 180,000 distinct CDR3 sequences, about 60% seen once, with around three quarters in the top ten. The material sequenced was peripheral blood. The receptors shown here come from a man between 40 and 49 years old with primary liver carcinoma and hepatitis B virus infection. Both conserved end residues are part of each CDR3. A D gene is named only where the DNA matches it firmly. Size is stated for part of the rows, as once, few or many counts, or as a class when the clone is expanded.

>.|TRBV6-2/TRBV6-3|TRBJ2-7|.
TGTGCCAGCAGTGAAAGCTATTACGAGCAGTACTTC
CASSESYYEQYF
>few|TRBV7-8|TRBJ2-2|.
TGTGCCAGCAGCCCCGGGGTGGAGAGGACCGGGGAGCTGTTTTTT
CASSPGVERTGELFF
>few|TRBV7-8|TRBJ1-1|TRBD1
TGTGCCAGCAGCTTAAGGACAGGGGGCAACACTGAAGCTTTCTTT
CASSLRTGGNTEAFF
>many|TRBV11-2|TRBJ2-2|TRBD1
TGTGCCAGCAGCCCCGGGACAGGGGGCAACACCGGGGAGCTGTTTTTT
CASSPGTGGNTGELFF
>.|TRBV10-3|TRBJ1-5|.
TGTGCCATTAGTGAGTCGAGGAGGGAACAGCCCCAGCATTTT
CAISESRREQPQHF
>.|TRBV11-2|TRBJ2-1|.
TGTGCCAGCAGCCAGCAAGGGTCCCAGAGGCACTTCTTC
CASSQQGSQRHFF
>.|TRBV6-5|TRBJ2-1|.
TGCGCCAGCAGTTACGGGAGCGTGAGCTACAATGAGCAGTTCTTC
CASSYGSVSYNEQFF
>.|TRBV5-5|TRBJ1-1|.
TGTGCCAGCAGCTTTGTAGGATCCTATGGAGCTTTCTTT
CASSFVGSYGAFF
>.|TRBV6-1|TRBJ1-6|.
TGTGCCAGCAGTGAAGGAGGGGAGAATTCACCCCTCCACTTT
CASSEGGENSPLHF
>many|TRBV11-2|TRBJ2-6|.
TGTGCCAGCAGCTTAGTCGTTGGGGCCAACGTCCTGACTTTC
CASSLVVGANVLTF
>.|TRBV28|TRBJ2-1|.
TGTGCCAGCAGTTCTACCTTAATCTCCTCCTACAATGAGCAGTTCTTC
CASSSTLISSYNEQFF
>.|TRBV12-3/TRBV12-4|TRBJ1-6|.
TGTGCCAGCTGTGGTACGGGATCCTCCTCTTCACCCCTCCACTTT
CASCGTGSSSSPLHF
>.|TRBV11-3|TRBJ2-1|TRBD1
TGTGCCAGCAGTACAGGGGCCTACAATGAGCAGTTCTTC
CASSTGAYNEQFF
>many|TRBV11-2|TRBJ2-2|.
TGTGCCAGCAGCTTATTGCTAGGAGGGGCCGGGGAGCTGTTTTTT
CASSLLLGGAGELFF
>once|TRBV6-6|TRBJ2-1|.
TGTGCCAGCAGTTACAGGAGGGAGTCCGACAATGAGCAGTTCTTC
CASSYRRESDNEQFF
>few|TRBV4-1|TRBJ1-1|.
TGCGCCAGCAGCCAAGCCCTAACAGGGAACACTGAAGCTTTCTTT
CASSQALTGNTEAFF
>once|TRBV12-3/TRBV12-4|TRBJ1-4|.
TGTGCCAGCAGTTTGACGGGGGTCGACCCCGAAAAACTGCTTTTT
CASSLTGVDPEKLLF
>.|TRBV13|TRBJ2-1|.
TGTGCCAACAGCTTAGGCCAGGGCCCGTTCTTC
CANSLGQGPFF
>.|TRBV6-5|TRBJ2-7|TRBD2
TGTGCCAGCAGCCCTACCGGACTAGCGGGAGGTACCTACGAGCAGTACTTC
CASSPTGLAGGTYEQYF
>.|TRBV6-1|TRBJ1-1|.
TGTGCCAGCAGTGATAGCATGAACACTGAAGCCTTCTTT
CASSDSMNTEAFF
>many|TRBV4-1|TRBJ2-1|.
TGCGCCAGCAGCCCGACTTCTGCCTACAATGAGCAGTTCTTC
CASSPTSAYNEQFF
>.|TRBV11-2|TRBJ2-2|.
TGTGCCAACAGCTTAGTGTTGGGGGGCGGGGAGCTGTTTTTT
CANSLVLGGGELFF
>.|TRBV6-2/TRBV6-3|TRBJ2-3|TRBD2
TGTGCCAGCAGCTCTCCGGGACTAGTGGGCACAGATACGCAGTATTTT
CASSSPGLVGTDTQYF
>.|TRBV10-2|TRBJ2-3|TRBD2
TGCGCCAGCAGGCCCCTCACCGGAACGGGAGGGTCAGATGCGCAGTATTTT
CASRPLTGTGGSDAQYF
>many|TRBV29-1|TRBJ2-7|.
TGCAGCGTTGAAGTAGGTTCCCGTCCCCCCTACGAGCAGTACTTC
CSVEVGSRPPYEQYF
>few|TRBV6-1|TRBJ2-7|.
TGTGCCAGCAGTGAGAGAGCAGCGATTTACGAGCAGTACTTC
CASSERAAIYEQYF
>few|TRBV10-3|TRBJ2-6|.
TGTGCCATCAGTGAGTCGGTGTCTGGGGCCAACGTCCTGACTTTC
CAISESVSGANVLTF
>.|TRBV11-2|TRBJ1-2|.
TGTGCCAGCAGCCTACAGGGTGACGGTTTTACTACCTATGGCTACACCTTC
CASSLQGDGFTTYGYTF
>few|TRBV10-3|TRBJ2-1|TRBD2
TGTGCCACCCTGGGGACTAGCGGATACAATGAGCAGTTCTTC
CATLGTSGYNEQFF
>.|TRBV11-1|TRBJ2-7|TRBD1
TGTGCCAGCAGCACGTGGGACAGCTGGAGTATCGACGAGCAGTACTTC
CASSTWDSWSIDEQYF
>.|TRBV6-1|TRBJ2-6|.
TGTGCCAGCAGTACAGTGACGGGGGCCAACGTCCTGACTTTC
CASSTVTGANVLTF
>many|TRBV11-2|TRBJ2-5|.
TGTGCCAGCAGCATCGACAGCCAAGAGACCCAGTACTTC
CASSIDSQETQYF
>.|TRBV28|TRBJ2-7|.
TGTGCCAGCTCGACGGGGTCCGGCGAGCAGTACTTC
CASSTGSGEQYF
>many|TRBV11-2|TRBJ2-3|TRBD2
TGTGCCAGCAGCGAAGGGACTAGCGGTAGCACAGATACGCAGTATTTT
CASSEGTSGSTDTQYF
>.|TRBV29-1|TRBJ2-2|.
TGCAGCGTTGAGGCAGCCACCGGGGAGCTGTTTTTT
CSVEAATGELFF
>few|TRBV12-3/TRBV12-4|TRBJ1-4|.
TGTGCCAGCAGTTTAGTGGGGGCAGGGAATGAAAAACTGTTTTTT
CASSLVGAGNEKLFF
>many|TRBV11-3|TRBJ2-2|.
TGTGCCAGCAGCAACTCCCTTGAAACCGGGGAGCTGTTTTTT
CASSNSLETGELFF
>few|TRBV5-4|TRBJ2-3|.
TGTGCCAGCAGCTTGCGGGATCCCACAGATACGCAGTATTTT
CASSLRDPTDTQYF
>.|TRBV11-2|TRBJ2-1|.
TGTGTCAGCAGCTTATACAGGTCCAATGAGCAGTTCTTC
CVSSLYRSNEQFF
>.|TRBV6-2/TRBV6-3|TRBJ2-5|.
TGTGCCAGCACCGAACGCGGCGGACCAAAAGCAGAGACCCAGTACTTC
CASTERGGPKAETQYF